Each of the 3 T cell receptor beta chains below was sequenced from the same sample in a study of OX40 agonist ivuxolimab in advanced cancers. TCRdb's table, derived via immunoSEQ multiplex PCR, lists solely in-frame clones and lacks some. The sample includes around 68,000 clones, around 93% seen only once; the top ten take 0.85% to 1.2%. This specimen was CD4+ or CD8+ T cells sorted from blood, taken in a trial of the OX40 agonist ivuxolimab. These receptors all come from an adult with an advanced solid tumor such as melanoma, head and neck, liver or kidney cancer.

The CDR3 here is CASSLTNARAYTGELFF. DNA for the CDR3: TGTGCCAGCAGCCTTACTAACGCCCGGGCGTACACCGGGGAGCTGTTTTTT. V is TRBV7-3 and J is TRBJ2-2; no clear D. V lost 5 bases and J lost 3, with 19 bases in between. The CDR3 is 17 amino acids. Germline values: CDR1 SGHTA, CDR2 FQGTGA.

The chain recombines TRBV6-1 with TRBJ1-2, with D possibly being TRBD1 (5 bases). Germline V gene sequence: CDR1 MNHNS, CDR2 SASEGT. Trimming cost V 3 bases and J 7 bases, with 9 bases left between them. The CDR3 covers 12 residues. The CDR3, as DNA: TGTGCCAGCAGTGACAGGGTCATTGGCTACACCTTC. Its translation is CASSDRVIGYTF.

V is TRBV2 and J is TRBJ2-2; possible D gene TRBD2, 5 bases. The CDR3 consists of 15 residues. Germline CDR1 is SNHLY and CDR2 is FYNNEI. V was trimmed by 10 bases and J by 4 bases, leaving 19 bases between them. The CDR3: CAIPSRTPPTGELFF. In nucleotides, the CDR3 is TGTGCCATCCCTAGCCGGACTCCTCCCACCGGGGAGCTGTTTTTT.